The clone carrying this T cell receptor beta chain was seen a few times. Antigen specificity is unknown. The record originates from a study of glioma-infiltrating T cells after dendritic cell vaccination. Regarding the study as a whole: Patients with more pretreatment TILs had longer time to progression and survival.

The germline CDR1 and CDR2 sequences are SGHRS and YFSETQ. Between the trimmed V and J ends, which lost 0 bases and 1 base, there was a span of 4 bases. The CDR3 consists of 13 residues. Documented time point: after dendritic cell vaccination, including at tumor progression/relapse. Sequencing used immunoSEQ multiplex PCR; TCRdb keeps in-frame clones, though not all of them. In the table there are 80,000 to 95,000 clones, roughly 85% of which are singletons. V and J are TRBV5-1 and TRBJ2-5, with D uncertain. The receptor was isolated from a human donor with glioblastoma. The sequences come from blood, collected after dendritic cell vaccination. CDR3 sequence: CASSLAPQETQYF. Here the CDR3 DNA reads TGCGCCAGCAGCTTGGCTCCCCAAGAGACCCAGTACTTC.